The T cell receptor beta chain described here comes from a study of beta chain features in type 1 diabetes. A CD45RO/CCR7/CD25/CD127/CD95/CD27 panel sorted naive, central memory, regulatory and stem cell-like memory CD4+ cells. Expressed TCRB transcripts were sequenced, since all the RNA that had been isolated was reverse transcribed. Data came from immunoSEQ multiplex PCR; TCRdb stores just in-frame clones and leaves some out. Of some 350,000 clones in the sample, over 8.5% were seen once. This clone was observed at least ten times. Its matching antigen is unknown. Study-wide points: When VDJ junctions were examined, type 1 diabetes patients showed fewer insertions and more deletions. Type 1 diabetes patients had TCRB CDR3s that were shorter (moderately but significantly so) in all four CD4+ subsets.

Sequencing used central memory CD4+ T cells from blood. The TCR sequence derives from a man aged 25-45 years with type 1 diabetes.

CDR3 nucleotide sequence: TGTGCCATCGGGGAGCAAGAGACCCAGTACTTC. Protein product: CAIGEQETQYF. J is TRBJ2-5 and V is TRBV10-3; TRBD2 is a possible D gene (5 bases). The germline V gene has CDR1 ENHRY and CDR2 SYGVKD. V dropped 8 bases and J dropped 2 bases, with 6 bases sitting between them. This CDR3 is built from 11 residues.